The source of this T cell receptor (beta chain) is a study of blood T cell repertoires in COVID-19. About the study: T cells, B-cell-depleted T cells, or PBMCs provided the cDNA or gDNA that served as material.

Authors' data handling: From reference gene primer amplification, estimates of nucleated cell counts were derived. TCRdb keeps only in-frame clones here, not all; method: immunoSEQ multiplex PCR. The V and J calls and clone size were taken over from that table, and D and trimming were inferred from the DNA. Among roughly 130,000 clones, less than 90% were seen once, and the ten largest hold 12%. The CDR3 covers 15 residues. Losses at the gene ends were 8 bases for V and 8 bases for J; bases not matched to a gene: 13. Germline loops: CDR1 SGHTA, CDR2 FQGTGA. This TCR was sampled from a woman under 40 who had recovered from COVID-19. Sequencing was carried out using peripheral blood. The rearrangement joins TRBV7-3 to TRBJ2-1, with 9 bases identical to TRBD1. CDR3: CASGQPGQGNYEQFF. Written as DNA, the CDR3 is TGTGCCAGCGGTCAACCGGGACAGGGTAATTATGAGCAGTTCTTC.